One sample yielded the 27 T cell receptor beta chains listed below, sequenced in a study of T cells after yellow fever vaccination. MiXCR, run by TCRdb on the 5' RACE reads, gives a single entry per CDR3 protein. The sample has 250,000 to 350,000 distinct CDR3 sequences; around 6.8% are singletons. Sequenced here: PBMCs, sampled more than 35 days after the first yellow fever vaccination. These receptors were taken from a man aged 18 to 35 who received the YFV17D yellow fever vaccine.

The rearrangement links TRBV6-2 or TRBV6-3 to TRBJ2-7, with D perhaps TRBD1 (6 bases). Trimming left V 0 bases short and J 5 bases short, with 14 bases between. The CDR3 extends over 15 amino acids. Per germline, CDR1 MNHEY and CDR2 SVGEGT. The CDR3, as DNA: TGTGCCAGCAGTTACTCGATGATTGGGGGCAACGAGCAGTACGTC. Its translation: CASSYSMIGGNEQYV.

This clonotype was seen a few times. The chain links TRBV6-2 or TRBV6-3 to TRBJ2-1, with 7 bases matching TRBD1. Germline V gene sequence: CDR1 MNHEY, CDR2 SVGEGT. This CDR3 has 14 residues. V trimming: 7 bases; J trimming: 10 bases; junction bases outside the gene matches: 13. The CDR3 nucleotides read TGTGCCAGCACCCGACAGGGCCCAAGGGGAGAGCAGTTCTTC. Translation gives CASTRQGPRGEQFF.

This clonotype was found many times. This chain joins TRBV19 and TRBJ1-3; D ambiguous. Trimming pared 3 bases from V and 0 bases from J, leaving 12 bases between. The CDR3 is 16 residues long. Looked up from germline, CDR1 is LNHDA and CDR2 is SQIVND (reference sequence). DNA of the CDR3: TGTGCCAGTAGTATCGAAGGTCTCATCTCTGGAAACACCATATATTTT. It codes for CASSIEGLISGNTIYF.

About this clonotype: This may be a read error, as it is one base from a much larger clone. The chain joins TRBV4-1 to TRBJ2-1, with 7 bases matching TRBD2. The CDR3 totals 16 residues. The junction had 9 bases not matched to a gene; V was cut back by 2 bases and J by 5 bases. The germline V gene encodes CDR1 MGHRA and CDR2 YSYEKL. Here the CDR3 DNA reads TGCGCCAGCAGCCAAACTCTGGGGAGGGACGACAATGAGCAGTTCTTC. Protein: CASSQTLGRDDNEQFF.

The table lists this clonotype with a few counts. The chain recombines TRBV6-1 with TRBJ1-2; 7 bases agree with TRBD1. CDR3 length: 15 amino acids. After removal of 6 bases from V and 5 bases from J, the junction contained 12 bases not matched to a gene. Per the germline V gene, CDR1 is MNHNS and CDR2 is SASEGT. The CDR3 here is CASRNKGAWEYGYTF. CDR3 coding DNA: TGTGCCAGCAGGAACAAGGGGGCATGGGAGTATGGCTACACCTTC.

This chain joins TRBV5-4 and TRBJ2-7; 7 bases agree with TRBD2. The V gene's germline CDR1 is SGHNT and CDR2 YYREEE (reference sequence). The CDR3 covers 14 residues. The J segment lost 6 bases and the V segment lost 4 bases, leaving 10 bases of the junction unmatched. CDR3 residues: CASSLGGGPVEQYF. The CDR3 bases are TGTGCCAGCAGCCTGGGCGGGGGACCCGTCGAGCAGTACTTC.

Only a few counts were recorded for this clonotype. V is TRBV11-3 and J is TRBJ2-6, with D perhaps assigned TRBD1 or TRBD2 (5 bases each). With 2 bases removed from V and 0 bases from J, the gap between germline ends came to 11 bases. The CDR3 loop spans 17 amino acids. Germline V gene sequence: CDR1 SGHNT, CDR2 YENEEA. CDR3 sequence (DNA): TGTGCCAGCAGCTTAATGGGACCGAGCTCTGGGGCCAACGTCCTGACTTTC. Its translation: CASSLMGPSSGANVLTF. The complete variable domain, with remaining parts taken from reference TRBV11-3 and TRBJ2-6, reads EAGVVQSPRYKIIEKKQPVAFWCNPISGHNTLYWYLQNLGQGPELLIRYENEEAVDDSQLPKDRFSAERLKGVDSTLKIQPAELGDSAVYLCASSLMGPSSGANVLTFGAGSRLTVL.

Ten or more counts support this clonotype. This chain uses TRBV4-3 with TRBJ2-4; 12 bases line up with TRBD2. This CDR3 has 16 amino acids. The J segment lost 7 bases and the V segment lost 3 bases, leaving 7 bases of the junction unmatched. Germline CDR1 LGHNA, CDR2 YSLEER. CDR3 sequence (DNA): TGCGCCAGCAGCCACTCGGGACTAGCGGGTCGTAACATTCAGTACTTC. It encodes CASSHSGLAGRNIQYF.

The genes are TRBV7-9 and TRBJ2-2, with D unclear. The CDR3 is 13 residues long. Trimming shortened V by 3 bases and J by 6 bases, and 8 bases separated the two germline ends. CDR1 and CDR2 from the germline V gene are SEHNR and FQNEAQ (reference sequence). CDR3 sequence (DNA): TGTGCCAGCAGCTTCGGCAACGCCGGGGAGCTGTTTTTT. It yields the protein CASSFGNAGELFF.

The chain joins TRBV6-1 to TRBJ2-5; 7 bases are shared with TRBD1. V gave up 7 bases and J gave up 4 bases; unmatched junction bases: 12. The V gene's germline CDR1 is MNHNS and CDR2 SASEGT. The CDR3 is made up of 15 amino acids. Here the CDR3 DNA reads TGTGCCAGCAAAAGGACCAGGGGGATTCGAGAGACCCAGTACTTC. It yields the protein CASKRTRGIRETQYF.

V usage is TRBV20-1 and J usage is TRBJ2-6; possibly TRBD2 for D (5 bases). CDR1 is DFQATT and CDR2 is SNEGSKA in the germline V gene (reference sequence). The CDR3 is 16 residues long. Trimming removed 6 bases at V and 0 bases at J, with 15 bases between. CDR3: CSAIQVGASGANVLTF. Written as DNA, the CDR3 is TGCAGTGCAATTCAGGTGGGAGCCTCTGGGGCCAACGTCCTGACTTTC.

This clonotype occurred a few times. The rearrangement links TRBV7-2 to TRBJ2-1; TRBD1 might be the D (6 bases). Trimming took off 1 base at V and 10 bases at J, with 17 bases between the two ends. CDR1 and CDR2 from the germline V gene are SGHTA and FQGNSA. The CDR3 covers 15 residues. CDR3 sequence reads: CASSLGVRRGEEQFF. Here the CDR3 DNA reads TGTGCCAGCAGCTTAGGGGTTCGCAGGGGAGAAGAGCAGTTCTTC.

This clonotype was counted ten times or more. The rearrangement uses TRBV5-1 and TRBJ2-5, with D perhaps given as TRBD1 or TRBD2 (5 bases each). V lost 3 bases to trimming and J lost 4 bases, with 22 bases between them. The CDR3 is made up of 17 amino acids. Looked up from germline, CDR1 is SGHRS and CDR2 is YFSETQ. The DNA of the CDR3 is TGCGCCAGCAGCTCCGGGACCGACTTTGGATTAGGAGAGACCCAGTACTTC. Translated: CASSSGTDFGLGETQYF.

This clonotype was seen a few times. This chain connects TRBV15 to TRBJ1-1, with D possibly being TRBD1 (5 bases). This CDR3 has 18 residues. Germline loops: CDR1 LNHNV, CDR2 YYDKDF (reference sequence). The V end lost 0 bases, the J end lost 5 bases, and 22 bases lay between the germline ends. Written as DNA, the CDR3 is TGTGCCACCAGCAGAGATTGGGACCATGGGGGGGTAAGGACTGAAGCTTTCTTT. As protein: CATSRDWDHGGVRTEAFF.

The rearrangement joins TRBV7-3 to TRBJ2-2, with TRBD2 identical over 13 bases. After removal of 3 bases from V and 0 bases from J, the junction contained 7 bases not matched to a gene. Germline V lookup: CDR1 SGHTA, CDR2 FQGTGA. The CDR3 has 19 amino acids. The CDR3 region is CASSFRTSGGKTNTGELFF. In nucleotides, the CDR3 is TGTGCCAGCAGCTTTCGGACTAGCGGGGGCAAAACGAACACCGGGGAGCTGTTTTTT. Based on the CDR3 plus reference TRBV7-3 and TRBJ2-2, the full variable domain is GAGVSQTPSNKVTEKGKYVELRCDPISGHTALYWYRQSLGQGPEFLIYFQGTGAADDSGLPNDRFFAVRPEGSVSTLKIQRTERGDSAVYLCASSFRTSGGKTNTGELFFGEGSRLTVL.

The chain carries TRBV20-1 and TRBJ2-4; no clear D gene. This CDR3 has 13 amino acids. Trimming pared 6 bases from V and 0 bases from J, leaving 9 bases between. Germline loops: CDR1 DFQATT, CDR2 SNEGSKA (reference sequence). The CDR3 loop reads CSAPILAKNIQYF. The DNA of the CDR3 is TGCAGTGCCCCAATACTAGCCAAAAACATTCAGTACTTC.

This clonotype was seen more than once but under ten times. The chain employs TRBV7-2 and TRBJ2-7; possible D gene TRBD2, 6 bases. V was trimmed by 1 base and J by 6 bases, leaving 13 bases between them. The CDR3 is made up of 14 amino acids. CDR1 and CDR2 from the germline V gene are SGHTA and FQGNSA. The CDR3 is CASSLVSTSREQYF. The CDR3 DNA follows: TGTGCCAGCAGCTTAGTCTCGACTAGTCGCGAGCAGTACTTC.

This clonotype was recorded a few times. This chain links TRBV19 with TRBJ2-7; D gene ambiguous. Germline assignment: CDR1 LNHDA and CDR2 SQIVND (reference sequence). With 3 bases removed from V and 1 base from J, the gap between germline ends came to 10 bases. The CDR3 is 14 residues long. CDR3 sequence: CASSMRPESYEQYF. In DNA form, the CDR3 reads TGTGCCAGTAGTATGAGGCCGGAATCCTACGAGCAGTACTTC.

This clonotype was seen more than once but under ten times. The chain links TRBV5-1 to TRBJ2-6; no clear D. V was clipped by 0 bases and J by 0 bases, with 7 bases between them. Germline lookup yields CDR1 SGHRS and CDR2 YFSETQ. The CDR3 is 16 residues long. The CDR3 is CASSLGFSSGANVLTF. Here the CDR3 DNA reads TGCGCCAGCAGCTTGGGATTTAGCTCTGGGGCCAACGTCCTGACTTTC. The full variable domain, in which reference TRBV5-1 and TRBJ2-6 provide the parts outside the CDR3, is KAGVTQTPRYLIKTRGQQVTLSCSPISGHRSVSWYQQTPGQGLQFLFEYFSETQRNKGNFPGRFSGRQFSNSRSEMNVSTLELGDSALYLCASSLGFSSGANVLTFGAGSRLTVL.

The J gene is TRBJ1-5, the V gene TRBV19; D is unclear. The CDR3 is 14 residues long. Per germline, CDR1 LNHDA and CDR2 SQIVND (reference sequence). The V end lost 4 bases, the J end lost 4 bases, and 11 bases lay between the germline ends. This CDR3 is CASSKFVANQPQHF. In DNA, the CDR3 is TGTGCCAGTAGTAAATTCGTCGCTAATCAGCCCCAGCATTTT.

This sequence joins TRBV5-1 and TRBJ1-1, with TRBD1 identical over 7 bases. The CDR3 spans 14 residues. The ends lost 5 bases at V and 4 bases at J; junction bases unmatched: 8. Looked up from germline, CDR1 is SGHRS and CDR2 is YFSETQ. The CDR3 coding sequence is TGCGCCAGCAGGCGGCAGGGGGAGAGCACTGAAGCTTTCTTT. Its translation: CASRRQGESTEAFF.

The rearrangement uses TRBV7-2 and TRBJ2-1; D might be TRBD1 or TRBD2, each matching 6 bases. V lost 3 bases to trimming and J lost 2 bases, with 14 bases between them. The CDR3 consists of 16 residues. Germline assignment: CDR1 SGHTA and CDR2 FQGNSA. CDR3: CASSFNVGGAYNEQFF. The CDR3 DNA is TGTGCCAGCAGCTTTAATGTGGGGGGCGCCTACAATGAGCAGTTCTTC.

This clonotype was seen repeatedly, ten times or more. The chain uses TRBV3-1 and TRBJ1-2; D remains unclear. This CDR3 has 14 amino acids. CDR1 and CDR2 (germline): LGHDT, YNNKEL (reference sequence). V lost 0 bases and J lost 8, with 13 bases in between. CDR3 sequence (DNA): TGTGCCAGCAGCCAAGACAGTCTTTATAGCGGCTACACCTTC. It encodes CASSQDSLYSGYTF.

This clonotype occurred a few times. This chain connects TRBV18 to TRBJ1-4; D uncertain. V lost 4 bases and J 1 base, leaving 10 bases between the germline ends. Germline CDR1 reads KGHSH; CDR2 reads LQKENI. The CDR3 consists of 15 residues. Here the CDR3 reads CASSLLAETNEKLFF. Written as DNA, the CDR3 is TGTGCCAGCTCACTATTGGCGGAAACTAATGAAAAACTGTTTTTT. The whole variable domain, filled in from reference TRBV18 and TRBJ1-4, reads NAGVMQNPRHLVRRRGQEARLRCSPMKGHSHVYWYRQLPEEGLKFMVYLQKENIIDESGMPKERFSAEFPKEGPSILRIQQVVRGDSAAYFCASSLLAETNEKLFFGSGTQLSVL.

This clonotype was seen repeatedly, ten times or more. The rearrangement links TRBV12-3 or TRBV12-4 to TRBJ1-1; D gene ambiguous. The CDR3 consists of 12 residues. V lost 2 bases and J 8 bases, leaving 9 bases between the germline ends. The CDR3 DNA reads as TGTGCCAGCAGTTTACGAGCAGAAGAAGCTTTCTTT. This translates into CASSLRAEEAFF.

The genes are TRBV5-6 and TRBJ1-4, with TRBD1 identical over 7 bases. CDR1 and CDR2 (germline): SGHDT, YYEEEE. The CDR3 spans 14 residues. V was clipped by 0 bases and J by 6 bases; unmatched bases: 2. For the CDR3, the DNA is TGTGCCAGCAGCTTGGGCAGGGGGTATGAAAAACTGTTTTTT. This translates into CASSLGRGYEKLFF.

This rearrangement joins TRBV7-2 to TRBJ2-1; D unresolved. Germline CDR1 and CDR2: SGHTA and FQGNSA. The CDR3 is 13 residues long. The germline V and J ends were trimmed by 1 base and 5 bases, with 6 bases remaining between them. The CDR3 region has the DNA TGTGCCAGCAGCTTAGTCGCAAACAATGAGCAGTTCTTC. Translating it yields CASSLVANNEQFF.